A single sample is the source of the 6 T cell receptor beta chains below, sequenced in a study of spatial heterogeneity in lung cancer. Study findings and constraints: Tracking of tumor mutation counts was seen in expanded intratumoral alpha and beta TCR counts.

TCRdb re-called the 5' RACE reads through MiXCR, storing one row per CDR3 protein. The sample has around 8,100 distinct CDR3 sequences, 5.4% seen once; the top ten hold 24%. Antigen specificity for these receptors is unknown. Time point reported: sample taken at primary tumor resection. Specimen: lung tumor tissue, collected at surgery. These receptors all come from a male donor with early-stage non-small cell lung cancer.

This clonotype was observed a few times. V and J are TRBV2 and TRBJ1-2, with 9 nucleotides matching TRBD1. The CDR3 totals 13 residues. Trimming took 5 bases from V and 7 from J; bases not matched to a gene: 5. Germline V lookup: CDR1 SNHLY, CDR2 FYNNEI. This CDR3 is CASSSDRGSGYTF. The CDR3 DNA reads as TGTGCCAGCAGTTCCGACAGGGGGTCTGGCTACACCTTC.

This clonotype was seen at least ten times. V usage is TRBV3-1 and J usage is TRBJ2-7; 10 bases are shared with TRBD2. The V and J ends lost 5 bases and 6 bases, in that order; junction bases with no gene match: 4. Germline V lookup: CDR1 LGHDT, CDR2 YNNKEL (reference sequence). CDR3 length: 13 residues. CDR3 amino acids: CASSSSGGVEQYF. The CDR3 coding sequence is TGTGCCAGCAGCTCGAGCGGGGGGGTCGAGCAGTACTTC.

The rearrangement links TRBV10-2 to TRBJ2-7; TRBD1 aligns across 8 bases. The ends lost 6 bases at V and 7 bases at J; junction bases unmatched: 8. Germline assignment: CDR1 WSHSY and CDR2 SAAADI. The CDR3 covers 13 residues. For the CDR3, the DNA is TGCGCCAGCAGAGGGGACAGGCGTAGGGAGCAGTACTTC. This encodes CASRGDRRREQYF.

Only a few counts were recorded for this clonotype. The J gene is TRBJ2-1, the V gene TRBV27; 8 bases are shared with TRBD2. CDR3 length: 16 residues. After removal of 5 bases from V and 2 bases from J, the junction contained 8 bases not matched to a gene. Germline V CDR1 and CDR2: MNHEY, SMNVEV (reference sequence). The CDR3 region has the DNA TGTGCCAGCAGTGCCCGGGGGGGGGACGCCTACAATGAGCAGTTCTTC. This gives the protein CASSARGGDAYNEQFF.

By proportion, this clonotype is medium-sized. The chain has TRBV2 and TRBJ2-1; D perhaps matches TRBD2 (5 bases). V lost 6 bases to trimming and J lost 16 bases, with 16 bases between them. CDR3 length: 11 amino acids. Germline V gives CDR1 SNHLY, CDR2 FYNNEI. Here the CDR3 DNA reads TGTGCCAGCAGAGGTAGCGTGAGTACCTTCTTC. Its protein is CASRGSVSTFF.

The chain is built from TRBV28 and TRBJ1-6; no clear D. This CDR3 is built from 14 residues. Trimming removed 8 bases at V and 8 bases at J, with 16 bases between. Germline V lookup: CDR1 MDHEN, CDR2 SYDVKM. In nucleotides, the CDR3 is TGTGCCAGCCGGCGGTCGGTCGTTTATTCACCCCTCCACTTT. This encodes CASRRSVVYSPLHF.